In this sample, the clone carrying this T cell receptor beta chain turned up a few times. The antigen is unknown. Germline V gives CDR1 MNHEY, CDR2 SMNVEV (reference sequence). The V segment lost 5 bases and the J segment 1 base; nucleotides outside the gene matches: 12. The length of the CDR3 is 18 residues. TCRdb re-called the reads with MiXCR, one entry per CDR3 protein. The sample shows 630,000 or so distinct CDR3 sequences, approximately 24% of them seen only once. These data originate in a study of T cell repertoires in cytomegalovirus infection. Overall study context: Signatures in public TCR beta sequences pointed to both CMV infection and matching HLA type. The study, taken as a whole, reports: Carriers of CMV plus the relevant HLA were identified by cumulative public TCR beta family frequency. HLA-C-restricted CMV clonotypes gave the most frequent clonotype in two of eight donors.

The rearrangement uses TRBV27 and TRBJ2-3; 10 bases match TRBD2. This clonotype was obtained from a human donor in good health (CMV status not recorded). Some clones in this sample may be carry-over from other donors' samples. Sequenced: CD8+ T cells from PBMCs. The CDR3 loop reads CASSLLSLAGAGTDTQYF. The CDR3 bases are TGTGCCAGCAGTCTATTATCTCTAGCGGGGGCCGGCACAGATACGCAGTATTTT.